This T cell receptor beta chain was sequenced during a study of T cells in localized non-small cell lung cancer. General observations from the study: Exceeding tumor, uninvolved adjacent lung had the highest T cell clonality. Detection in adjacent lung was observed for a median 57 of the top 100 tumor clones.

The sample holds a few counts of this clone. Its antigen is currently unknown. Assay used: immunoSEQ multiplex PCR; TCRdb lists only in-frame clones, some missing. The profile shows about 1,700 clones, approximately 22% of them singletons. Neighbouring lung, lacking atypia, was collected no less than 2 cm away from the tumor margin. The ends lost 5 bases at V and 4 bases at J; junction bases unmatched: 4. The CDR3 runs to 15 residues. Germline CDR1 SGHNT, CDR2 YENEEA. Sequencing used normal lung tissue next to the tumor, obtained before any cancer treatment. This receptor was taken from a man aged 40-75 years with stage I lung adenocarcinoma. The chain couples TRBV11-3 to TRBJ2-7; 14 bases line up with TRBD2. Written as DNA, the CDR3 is TGTGCCAGCAGCGAGGGACTAGCGGGGGAGTACGAGCAGTACTTC. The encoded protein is CASSEGLAGEYEQYF.